The 3 T cell receptor beta chains presented below share a single source sample, sequenced in a study of blood T cell repertoires in COVID-19. The protocol was immunoSEQ multiplex PCR, while the TCRdb copy is restricted to in-frame clones and leaves out a portion. The sample lists 40,000 to 50,000 clones, 70% to 90% occurring once. Input material: peripheral blood. The receptor source for this set is a human donor in a cohort sampled during active COVID-19. The donor label of this sample is uncertain.

This clone came up a few times. The V call is TRBV30, the J call TRBJ2-7, with D possibly matching TRBD1 (5 bases). Germline lookup yields CDR1 GTSNPN and CDR2 SVGIG (reference sequence). The CDR3 contains 14 residues. V lost 0 bases and J lost 5, with 14 bases in between. CDR3 DNA sequence: TGTGCCTGGAGTGTACCCAGGGTGGGGCACGAGCAGTACTTC. Protein product: CAWSVPRVGHEQYF.

The rearrangement links TRBV15 to TRBJ2-3, with TRBD1 identical over 9 bases. The germline V gene has CDR1 LNHNV and CDR2 YYDKDF (reference sequence). The V and J ends lost 4 bases and 5 bases, in that order; junction bases with no gene match: 10. The CDR3 is 16 amino acids. For the CDR3, the DNA is TGTGCCACCAGCACCAGGGACAGGGCCCTAGGAGATACGCAGTATTTT. It yields the protein CATSTRDRALGDTQYF.

The V and J genes are TRBV9 and TRBJ1-3, with 7 positions matching TRBD1. This CDR3 has 17 residues. The V gene's germline CDR1 is SGDLS and CDR2 YYNGEE. The junction had 9 bases not matched to a gene; V was cut back by 3 bases and J by 0 bases. CDR3 in DNA: TGTGCCAGCAGCGGAAGGACAGGTTCTGCCTCTGGAAACACCATATATTTT. This sequence encodes CASSGRTGSASGNTIYF.